The sequence of this T cell receptor beta chain was determined in a study of graft-versus-host responses after intestinal transplantation. Overall study findings and caveats: There were GvH clones found in recipient marrow, and some of them appeared first in ileum or blood.

Germline V gene sequence: CDR1 WSHSY, CDR2 SAAADI. V lost 7 bases to trimming and J lost 5 bases; unmatched junction nucleotides: 3. CDR3 length equals 13 residues. Generated by immunoSEQ multiplex PCR, the TCRdb table keeps only in-frame clones and is missing some. The profile shows 90,000 to 100,000 clones, about 91% of them singletons. This clone was picked up a small number of times. As yet, its antigen is unknown. Specimen: unstimulated CD8+ T cells sorted from spleen or lymph node cells, collected before intestinal transplant. V is TRBV10-2 and J is TRBJ1-1; 11 nucleotides match TRBD1. This receptor was identified in a human donor who received an intestinal transplant. CDR3 in amino acids: CASTGTGGTEAFF. DNA of the CDR3: TGCGCCAGCACCGGGACAGGGGGAACTGAAGCTTTCTTT.